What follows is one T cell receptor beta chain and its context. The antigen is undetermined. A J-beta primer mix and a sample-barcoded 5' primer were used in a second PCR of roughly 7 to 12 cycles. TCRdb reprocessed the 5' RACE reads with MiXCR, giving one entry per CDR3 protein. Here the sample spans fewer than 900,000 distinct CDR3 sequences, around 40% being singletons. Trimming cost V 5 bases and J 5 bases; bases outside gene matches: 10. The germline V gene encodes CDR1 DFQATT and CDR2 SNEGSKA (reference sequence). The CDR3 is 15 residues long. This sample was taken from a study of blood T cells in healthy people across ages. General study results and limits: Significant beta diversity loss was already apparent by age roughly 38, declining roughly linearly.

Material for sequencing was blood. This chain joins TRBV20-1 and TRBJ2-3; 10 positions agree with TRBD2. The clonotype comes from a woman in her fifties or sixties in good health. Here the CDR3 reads CSAPPRAGGGDTQYF. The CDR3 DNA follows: TGCAGTGCTCCCCCCCGAGCGGGAGGGGGAGATACGCAGTATTTT.